A single sample gave rise to the 13 T cell receptor beta chains below, sequenced in a study of blood T cells in healthy people across ages. The authors ran a second PCR of roughly 6 to 12 cycles using a sample-barcoded 5' primer and a J-beta primer mix. Each CDR3 protein is one row after TCRdb ran MiXCR on the 5' RACE reads. The data contain more than 1,400,000 distinct CDR3 sequences, roughly 40% of them seen just once; the ten biggest clones take up less than 8%. Sequencing was done on a sample of blood. The receptors stem from a young woman in good health.

This rearrangement joins TRBV20-1 to TRBJ2-7, with D perhaps TRBD1 (6 bases). The CDR3 contains 15 residues. V lost 0 bases to trimming and J lost 2 bases, with 14 bases between them. The V gene's germline CDR1 is DFQATT and CDR2 SNEGSKA (reference sequence). The chain's CDR3 is CSARDPGHTTYEQYF. The CDR3, as DNA: TGCAGTGCTAGAGACCCGGGACATACTACCTACGAGCAGTACTTC.

V and J are TRBV29-1 and TRBJ2-5; tentatively, D is TRBD2 (5 bases). This CDR3 contains 12 residues. CDR1 and CDR2 (germline): SQVTM, ANQGSEA. The V end lost 7 bases, the J end lost 4 bases, and 13 bases lay between the germline ends. The CDR3 DNA sequence: TGCAGCGCCCTGACTGGAGGAGAGACCCAGTACTTC. Translating gives CSALTGGETQYF.

This chain uses TRBV20-1 with TRBJ2-7, with D tentatively TRBD1 (7 bases). V gave up 6 bases and J gave up 2 bases, with 14 bases separating them. The CDR3 totals 13 residues. Germline CDR1 reads DFQATT; CDR2 reads SNEGSKA (reference sequence). In DNA, the CDR3 is TGCAGTGCCCCCCGGGGGACAGCCTACGAGCAGTACTTC. Translated, it gives CSAPRGTAYEQYF.

The V and J genes are TRBV14 and TRBJ1-2; D unresolved. This CDR3 contains 14 residues. Germline V gene data show CDR1 as SGHDN and CDR2 as FVKESK. The V end was cut by 1 base, the J end by 8 bases, with 14 bases between. This CDR3 is CASSQVTSGGGYTF. The CDR3 nucleotides are TGTGCCAGCAGCCAAGTGACGTCCGGAGGCGGCTACACCTTC.

In its sample, this clonotype was seen a few times. The rearrangement joins TRBV25-1 to TRBJ2-7; 12 nucleotides line up with TRBD2. The end of the DNA aligns better with TRBJ2-5, so the J call may be wrong. This CDR3 has 16 residues. The germline CDR1 and CDR2 sequences are MGHDK and SYGVNS. The CDR3 nucleotides are TGTGCCAGCAGTGAACGACTAGCGGGAGCGAAAGAGACCCAGTACTTC. It specifies CASSERLAGAKETQYF.

The V gene is TRBV20-1, the J gene TRBJ2-3; the D is unclear. The CDR3 runs 12 residues. Germline V CDR1 and CDR2: DFQATT, SNEGSKA (reference sequence). CDR3 sequence reads: CSGRPLPDTQYF. Here the CDR3 DNA reads TGCAGCGGCCGACCGCTGCCAGATACGCAGTATTTT.

A few counts support this clonotype. This chain uses TRBV7-8 with TRBJ1-4; a possible D gene is TRBD1 (6 bases). The CDR3 consists of 18 residues. Trimming pared 5 bases from V and 0 bases from J, leaving 19 bases between. In germline, CDR1 is SGHVS, CDR2 FQNEAQ. The CDR3 is CASSHVRMTGATNEKLFF. CDR3 nucleotides: TGTGCCAGCAGCCACGTAAGAATGACAGGAGCAACTAATGAAAAACTGTTTTTT.

This clonotype occurred a few times. The chain is built from TRBV5-1 and TRBJ1-2, with 11 bases lining up with TRBD1. V shed 1 base and J 8 bases; nucleotides not matched to a gene: 7. Looked up from germline, CDR1 is SGHRS and CDR2 is YFSETQ. The CDR3 contains 15 residues. The CDR3 loop reads CASSLLDRGQSGYTF. CDR3 coding DNA: TGCGCCAGCAGCTTGCTGGACAGGGGGCAGAGCGGCTACACCTTC. Full variable domain (missing parts from reference TRBV5-1 and TRBJ1-2): KAGVTQTPRYLIKTRGQQVTLSCSPISGHRSVSWYQQTPGQGLQFLFEYFSETQRNKGNFPGRFSGRQFSNSRSEMNVSTLELGDSALYLCASSLLDRGQSGYTFGSGTRLTVV.

The sample holds a few counts of this clonotype. The V gene is TRBV12-3 or TRBV12-4, the J gene TRBJ1-2; D remains unclear. Trimming removed 1 base at V and 4 bases at J, with 10 bases between. The length of the CDR3 is 14 residues. The CDR3 sequence: CASSLEGNGYGYTF. CDR3 coding DNA: TGTGCCAGCAGTTTAGAGGGTAACGGCTATGGCTACACCTTC.

V usage is TRBV20-1 and J usage is TRBJ2-4; a weak D match, TRBD2 (5 bases). The germline V gene has CDR1 DFQATT and CDR2 SNEGSKA (reference sequence). The CDR3 is 14 residues long. The CDR3 loop reads CSPEASYGKNIQYF. The CDR3 DNA follows: TGCAGCCCTGAGGCTAGCTACGGCAAAAACATTCAGTACTTC.

The V gene is TRBV5-1, the J gene TRBJ2-3; 8 nucleotides agree with TRBD2. Germline V gives CDR1 SGHRS, CDR2 YFSETQ. The V segment lost 3 bases and the J segment 10 bases; nucleotides outside the gene matches: 4. This CDR3 spans 12 amino acids. The CDR3 coding sequence is TGCGCCAGCAGCTACACGGGGGGGCCGCAGTATTTT. Its protein is CASSYTGGPQYF.

This rearrangement joins TRBV6-5 to TRBJ2-1, with a tentative D call TRBD1 (6 bases). Trimming took off 0 bases at V and 5 bases at J, with 14 bases between the two ends. The CDR3 is 16 residues long. Germline CDR1 reads MNHEY; CDR2 reads SVGAGI. In DNA form, the CDR3 reads TGTGCCAGCAGTTACTCATCATTTCGGACAGACAATGAGCAGTTCTTC. Translation: CASSYSSFRTDNEQFF.

This clonotype was observed a handful of times. The CDR3 loop is CASSFPADTQYF. The CDR3 DNA follows: TGTGCCAGCAGCTTTCCGGCAGATACGCAGTATTTT. The V gene is TRBV28, the J gene TRBJ2-3; D is undetermined. The CDR3 runs to 12 residues. V was pared by 6 bases and J by 4 bases, with 8 bases between. Germline V gene sequence: CDR1 MDHEN, CDR2 SYDVKM.